This T cell receptor beta chain is drawn from a study of regulatory T cells in long-lasting Graves disease. Germline assignment: CDR1 SGHRS and CDR2 YFSETQ. The CDR3 contains 13 residues. The V and J ends lost 0 bases and 5 bases respectively, with 8 bases between them. The study, taken as a whole, reports: Favoring TRBV28, TRBJ1-2 and TRBJ2-5 was a feature seen in persistent disease.

In building TCR beta libraries, iRepertoire HTBI primers were used together with Arm-PCR of CDR3 regions. From the multiplex PCR reads, TCRdb called clonotypes with MiXCR, one entry per CDR3 protein. Found here are 550,000 to 650,000 distinct CDR3 sequences, around 15% of them singletons; the top ten hold around 13%. This clonotype came up many times. As yet, its antigen is unknown. Time point meaning: newly diagnosed GD, antithyroid drugs for less than 3 months. Scientists built the TCR library using RNA that was extracted from PBMCs. The patients were enrolled through endocrinology in Xi'an, China. These data were also filed under a second study, of T cells in Graves' hyperthyroidism and ophthalmopathy. As reported in that work: In the first-round RT-PCR of the TCR CDR3, the HTBI primer set was used.

This clonotype originated in a man between 18 and 35 years old with Graves disease. The V call is TRBV5-1, the J call TRBJ2-5; weak D call: TRBD1 (6 bases). The sample consisted of peripheral blood mononuclear cells (PBMCs), taken at new diagnosis, from a patient treated with antithyroid drugs. CDR3 in amino acids: CASSLEQGETQYF. CDR3 coding DNA: TGCGCCAGCAGCTTGGAACAGGGCGAGACCCAGTACTTC.